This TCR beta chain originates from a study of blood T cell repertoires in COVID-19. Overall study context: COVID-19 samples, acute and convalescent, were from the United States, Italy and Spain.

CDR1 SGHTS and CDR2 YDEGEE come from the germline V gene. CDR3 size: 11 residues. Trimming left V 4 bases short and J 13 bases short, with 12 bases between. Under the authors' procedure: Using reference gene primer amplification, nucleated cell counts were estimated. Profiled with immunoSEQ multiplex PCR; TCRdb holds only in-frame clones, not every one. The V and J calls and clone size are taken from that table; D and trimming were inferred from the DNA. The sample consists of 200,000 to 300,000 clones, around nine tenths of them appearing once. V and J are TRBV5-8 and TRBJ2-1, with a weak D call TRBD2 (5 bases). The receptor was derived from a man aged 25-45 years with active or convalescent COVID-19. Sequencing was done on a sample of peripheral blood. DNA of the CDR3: TGTGCCAGCAGCGGCGGGTGGGTTCAGTTCTTC. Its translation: CASSGGWVQFF.